These T cell receptor beta chains were read from a single sample in a study of OX40 agonist ivuxolimab in advanced cancers. Data came from immunoSEQ multiplex PCR; TCRdb stores just in-frame clones and leaves some out. The repertoire holds 65,000 to 80,000 clones, with 89% as singletons. The sequencing here drew on CD4+ or CD8+ T cells sorted from blood, taken in a trial of the OX40 agonist ivuxolimab. These receptors all stem from an adult with an advanced solid tumor such as melanoma, head and neck, liver or kidney cancer. The CDR3 runs from the conserved cysteine through the conserved F or W. The D gene is left open where the match is weak.

CDR3nt: TGTGCCAGCAGTAACAGACAGAACCAAGAGACCCAGTACTTC; CDR3aa: CASSNRQNQETQYF; d_gene: -; j_gene: TRBJ2-5; v_gene: TRBV6-5
CDR3nt: TGCGCCAGCAGCCAGTTGTATTTTCGGGGCTCCTACGAGCAGTACTTC; CDR3aa: CASSQLYFRGSYEQYF; d_gene: -; j_gene: TRBJ2-7; v_gene: TRBV4-1
CDR3nt: TGTGCCAGCAGCCAATTCATCGGGACAGGGGGTCGGGAGACCCAGTACTTC; CDR3aa: CASSQFIGTGGRETQYF; d_gene: TRBD1; j_gene: TRBJ2-5; v_gene: TRBV14
CDR3nt: TGTGCCAGCAGCATGGGGACGGCAGATGAAAAACTGTTTTTT; CDR3aa: CASSMGTADEKLFF; d_gene: -; j_gene: TRBJ1-4; v_gene: TRBV7-9
CDR3nt: TGCGCCAGCAGCTTGGTTGGTCAGGATTCACCCCTCCACTTT; CDR3aa: CASSLVGQDSPLHF; d_gene: -; j_gene: TRBJ1-6; v_gene: TRBV5-1
CDR3nt: TGTGCCAGCAGTTTAGGCCCCAGTTGGGCCGGGGACGAGCAGTACTTC; CDR3aa: CASSLGPSWAGDEQYF; d_gene: -; j_gene: TRBJ2-7; v_gene: TRBV27
CDR3nt: TGTGCCAGTTACAACTTGGGGGGTCTCCCGATGGACTATGGCTACACCTTC; CDR3aa: CASYNLGGLPMDYGYTF; d_gene: -; j_gene: TRBJ1-2; v_gene: TRBV19
CDR3nt: TGTGCCAGCAGCTTGTCCCCGTCCGGTCAACTCTCCCTCAATGAGCAGTTCTTC; CDR3aa: CASSLSPSGQLSLNEQFF; d_gene: -; j_gene: TRBJ2-1; v_gene: TRBV5-6
CDR3nt: TGCGCCAGCAGCTTAGGTAGGGGCGGCCTAAATGAGCAGTTCTTC; CDR3aa: CASSLGRGGLNEQFF; d_gene: -; j_gene: TRBJ2-1; v_gene: TRBV5-1
CDR3nt: TGTGCCAGCAGCTTAGGACCCGCGACAGGGGGCGCAGATACGCAGTATTTT; CDR3aa: CASSLGPATGGADTQYF; d_gene: TRBD1; j_gene: TRBJ2-3; v_gene: TRBV7-6
CDR3nt: TGTGCCAGTAGTATTCTCAGGGGGACAGATGGCTACACCTTC; CDR3aa: CASSILRGTDGYTF; d_gene: TRBD1; j_gene: TRBJ1-2; v_gene: TRBV19
CDR3nt: TGTGCCAGTCTCGATGGGGGACGTGGCAATCAGCCCCAGCATTTT; CDR3aa: CASLDGGRGNQPQHF; d_gene: -; j_gene: TRBJ1-5; v_gene: TRBV19
CDR3nt: TGTGCCTGGAGTGTACCTAGAGGAGCGGGAGGCTGGGGAAGCACAGATACGCAGTATTTT; CDR3aa: CAWSVPRGAGGWGSTDTQYF; d_gene: TRBD2; j_gene: TRBJ2-3; v_gene: TRBV30
CDR3nt: TGTGCCGCTTCCAGGGGGGATCATGGAAACACCATATATTTT; CDR3aa: CAASRGDHGNTIYF; d_gene: TRBD1; j_gene: TRBJ1-3; v_gene: TRBV19
CDR3nt: TGTGCCAGCACCCCGGACAGGGGGAACACTGAAGCTTTCTTT; CDR3aa: CASTPDRGNTEAFF; d_gene: TRBD1; j_gene: TRBJ1-1; v_gene: TRBV6-5